This T cell receptor beta chain derives from a study of shared clonotypes between healthy human individuals. Naive CD8 populations comprised CD45RO-negative cells positively selected for CCR7, excluding terminally differentiated effector memory CD45RA+ cells. Each PCR replicate from the sorted subsets contained about 180 ng DNA, which is about 30,000 T cell genomes. Assay used: immunoSEQ multiplex PCR; TCRdb lists only in-frame clones, some missing. The sample records around 600,000 clones, roughly 98% being singletons. The V gene end was trimmed by 5 bases and the J gene end by 1 base; junction bases not matched to a gene: 8. The CDR3 runs to 17 residues. The germline V gene encodes CDR1 SEHNR and CDR2 FQNEAQ (reference sequence).

This clonotype was obtained from a man in his thirties or forties in good health. Sequencing used naive CD8+ T cells sorted from blood. The chain recombines TRBV7-9 with TRBJ2-2, with 9 bases lining up with TRBD1. CDR3 sequence: CASSPYGTGLNTGELFF. CDR3 sequence (DNA): TGTGCCAGCAGCCCCTACGGGACAGGGCTGAACACCGGGGAGCTGTTTTTT. Variable domain in full (rest from reference TRBV7-9 and TRBJ2-2): DTGVSQNPRHKITKRGQNVTFRCDPISEHNRLYWYRQTLGQGPEFLTYFQNEAQLEKSRLLSDRFSAERPKGSFSTLEIQRTEQGDSAMYLCASSPYGTGLNTGELFFGEGSRLTVL.